The T cell receptor beta chain described here comes from a study of Ad26.COV2.S vaccination and SARS-CoV-2 variants. Overall study context: In the COV1001 trial, the donor was in the Ad26.COV2.S arm. General study results and limits: An underestimation of total T cell responses may have resulted from the TCR breadth and depth analyses. Vaccinees and placebo recipients showed similar non-spike TCR breadth.

Sequencing used immunoSEQ multiplex PCR; TCRdb keeps in-frame clones, though not all of them. This sample yields about 350,000 clones, of which more than 75% are seen a single time; less than 4% belongs to the top ten. Treatment indicated: approximately 18 received Ad26.COV2.S at low or high dose, single or two shots; about 5 received placebo; per-sample allocation not given. Samples were taken on day 63 after the first vaccine or placebo injection. An Ad26 vector was used to express Wuhan-strain SARS-CoV-2 spike as the vaccine. Note on this clone: Its antigen is still unknown.

CDR3 length: 11 amino acids. Germline values: CDR1 LNHDA, CDR2 SQIVND (reference sequence). V was cut by 2 bases and J by 6 bases, with 3 bases left in between. The V gene is TRBV19, the J gene TRBJ2-3; unclear D gene. The TCR comes from a person aged 18-60 years who received the Ad26.COV2.S COVID-19 vaccine or a placebo. Source: peripheral blood, taken in a trial of Ad26.COV2.S vaccine versus placebo. Here the CDR3 DNA reads TGTGCCAGTAGTATAAGGGATACGCAGTATTTT. Protein: CASSIRDTQYF.